This TCR beta chain was recorded in a study of control samples from healthy donors and cancer patients. The assay was immunoSEQ multiplex PCR, and TCRdb's table has in-frame clones only and misses some. The repertoire holds tens of thousands of clones, with 80% to 95% as singletons. The CDR3 is 16 amino acids. Germline V gene sequence: CDR1 SGHNT, CDR2 YYREEE (reference sequence). Trimming removed 4 bases from V and 0 bases from J, with 14 bases in between. This sequence originates from a woman aged 40-49 years with head and neck cancer. The rearrangement joins TRBV5-4 to TRBJ1-3; perhaps TRBD1 as D (6 bases). The material sequenced was PBMCs. In DNA, the CDR3 is TGTGCCAGCAGCCCTGCCGGACAGTCCTCTGGAAACACCATATATTTT. Protein sequence: CASSPAGQSSGNTIYF.